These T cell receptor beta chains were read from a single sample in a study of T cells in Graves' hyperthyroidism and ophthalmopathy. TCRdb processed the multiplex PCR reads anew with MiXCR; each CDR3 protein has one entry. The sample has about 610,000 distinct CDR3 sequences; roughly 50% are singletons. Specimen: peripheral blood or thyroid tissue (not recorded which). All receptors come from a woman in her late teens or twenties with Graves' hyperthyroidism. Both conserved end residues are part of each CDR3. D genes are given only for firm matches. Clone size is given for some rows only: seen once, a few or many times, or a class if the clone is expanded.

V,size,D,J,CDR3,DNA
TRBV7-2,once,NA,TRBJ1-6,CASKRGASSPLHF,TGTGCCAGCAAACGGGGGGCTTCTTCACCCCTCCACTTT
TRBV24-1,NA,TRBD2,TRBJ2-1,CATSDGQLAGVRSEQFF,TGTGCCACCAGTGATGGACAACTAGCGGGAGTCAGGAGCGAGCAGTTCTTC
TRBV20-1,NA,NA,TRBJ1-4,CSVSGGPNEKLFF,TGCAGTGTCTCCGGGGGGCCTAATGAAAAACTGTTTTTT
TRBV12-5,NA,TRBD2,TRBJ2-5,CASGITLADQQETQYF,TGTGCTAGTGGTATCACTCTAGCGGACCAACAAGAGACCCAGTACTTC
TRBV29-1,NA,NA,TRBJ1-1,CSGGGGPNTEAFF,TGCAGCGGGGGTGGGGGGCCTAACACTGAAGCTTTCTTT
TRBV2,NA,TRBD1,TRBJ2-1,CASRGTGWNEQFF,TGTGCCAGCAGAGGGACAGGGTGGAATGAGCAGTTCTTC
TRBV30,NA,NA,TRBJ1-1,CAWMAGMNTEAFF,TGTGCCTGGATGGCGGGGATGAACACTGAAGCTTTCTTT
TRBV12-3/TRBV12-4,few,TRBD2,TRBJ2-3,CASSLARDYRTDTQYF,TGTGCCAGCAGTTTAGCCCGGGACTACCGAACAGATACGCAGTATTTT
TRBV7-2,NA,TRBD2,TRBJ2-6,CASSPSGRANVLTF,TGTGCCAGCAGCCCAAGCGGGAGGGCCAACGTCCTGACTTTC
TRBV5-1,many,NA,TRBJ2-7,CASSLEGVEQYF,TGCGCCAGCAGCTTGGAAGGGGTCGAGCAGTACTTC
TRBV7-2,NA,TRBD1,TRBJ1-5,CASSSGNTGAYEHF,TGTGCCAGCAGCTCCGGGAATACAGGGGCCTACGAGCATTTT
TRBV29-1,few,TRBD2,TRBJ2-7,CSSWTSGTLGEQYF,TGCAGCTCATGGACTAGCGGAACCCTGGGCGAGCAGTACTTC
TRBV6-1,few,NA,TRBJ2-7,CASTVRGALAYEQYF,TGTGCCAGCACAGTAAGGGGGGCCCTCGCCTACGAGCAGTACTTC